This T cell receptor beta chain was observed in a study of cytomegalovirus exposure and HLA in healthy donors. Background on the study: Earlier findings included about 120 million unique TCR beta sequences obtained from about 180 million T cells.

The J segment lost 4 bases and the V segment lost 5 bases, leaving 9 bases of the junction unmatched. From germline, CDR1 is PRHDT and CDR2 FYEKMQ (reference sequence). The CDR3 consists of 16 residues. Study observations and caveats: The majority of TCR sequences were rare, yet some public TCRs appeared in many donors. A later analysis, which compared TCR beta chains of equal frequency, found the HLA-associated ones more clonally expanded.

PCR amplification relied on 60 Vbeta primers (plus 13 Jbeta primers). The authors' processing: Approximately 11 million shared chains were among about 80 million unique TCR beta chains counted in a later analysis. Assay: immunoSEQ multiplex PCR; the TCRdb copy retains only in-frame clones and omits some. V and J calls and clone size are copied from that table; D and trimming were computed from the DNA. The profile covers 85,000 to 130,000 clones, with roughly 77% appearing a single time and 3% to 4.5% taken by the ten largest. Concerning this clone itself: Antigen unknown.

This TCR was recovered from a woman aged 45 to 65 in good health and CMV-seropositive. The chain links TRBV13 to TRBJ2-1; TRBD2 aligns across 9 bases. The sequencing input was PBMCs. This chain's CDR3 is CASSLQTSGVYNEQFF. CDR3 DNA: TGTGCCAGCAGCCTTCAGACTAGCGGAGTTTACAATGAGCAGTTCTTC.